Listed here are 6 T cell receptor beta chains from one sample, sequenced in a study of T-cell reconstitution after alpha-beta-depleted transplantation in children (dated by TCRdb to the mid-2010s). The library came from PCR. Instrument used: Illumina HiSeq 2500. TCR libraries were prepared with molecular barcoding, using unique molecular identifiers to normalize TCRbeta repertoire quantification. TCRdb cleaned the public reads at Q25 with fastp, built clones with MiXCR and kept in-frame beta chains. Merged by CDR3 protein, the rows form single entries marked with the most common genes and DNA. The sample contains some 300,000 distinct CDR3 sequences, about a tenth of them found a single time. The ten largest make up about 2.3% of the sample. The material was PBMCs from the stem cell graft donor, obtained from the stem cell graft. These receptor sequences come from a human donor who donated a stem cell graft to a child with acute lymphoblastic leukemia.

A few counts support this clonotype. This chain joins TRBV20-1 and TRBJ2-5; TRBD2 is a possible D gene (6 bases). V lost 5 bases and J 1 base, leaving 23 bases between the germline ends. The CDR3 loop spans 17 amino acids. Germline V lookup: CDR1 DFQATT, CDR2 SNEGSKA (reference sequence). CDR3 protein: CSAPETRRNTLQETQYF. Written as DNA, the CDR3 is TGCAGTGCTCCCGAGACTAGGAGGAACACACTCCAAGAGACCCAGTACTTC.

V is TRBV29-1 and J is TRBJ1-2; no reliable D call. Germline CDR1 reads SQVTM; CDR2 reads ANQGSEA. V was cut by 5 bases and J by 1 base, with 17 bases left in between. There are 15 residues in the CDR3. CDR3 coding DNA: TGCAGCGTTAAACCCCCGGGAGTCCTTAACTATGGCTACACCTTC. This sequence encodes CSVKPPGVLNYGYTF.

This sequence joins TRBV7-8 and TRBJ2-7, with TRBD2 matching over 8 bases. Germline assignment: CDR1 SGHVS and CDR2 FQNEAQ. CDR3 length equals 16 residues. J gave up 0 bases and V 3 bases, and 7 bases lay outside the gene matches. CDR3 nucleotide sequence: TGTGCCAGCAGCTTTTCTAGCGGGTTCCTCTCCTACGAGCAGTACTTC. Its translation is CASSFSSGFLSYEQYF.

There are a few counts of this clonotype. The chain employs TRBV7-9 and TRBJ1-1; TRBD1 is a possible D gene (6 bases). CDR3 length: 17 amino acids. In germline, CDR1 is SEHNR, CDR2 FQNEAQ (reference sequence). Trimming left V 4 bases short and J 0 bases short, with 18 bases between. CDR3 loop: CASSSPEGGPMNTEAFF. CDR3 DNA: TGTGCCAGCAGCTCCCCCGAGGGGGGTCCAATGAACACTGAAGCTTTCTTT.

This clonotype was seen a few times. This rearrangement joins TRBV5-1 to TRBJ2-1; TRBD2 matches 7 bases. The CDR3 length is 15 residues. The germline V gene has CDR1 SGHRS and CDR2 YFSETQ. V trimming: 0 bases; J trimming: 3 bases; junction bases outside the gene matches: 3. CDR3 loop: CASSLEGTNYNEQFF. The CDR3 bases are TGCGCCAGCAGCTTGGAGGGGACTAACTACAATGAGCAGTTCTTC.

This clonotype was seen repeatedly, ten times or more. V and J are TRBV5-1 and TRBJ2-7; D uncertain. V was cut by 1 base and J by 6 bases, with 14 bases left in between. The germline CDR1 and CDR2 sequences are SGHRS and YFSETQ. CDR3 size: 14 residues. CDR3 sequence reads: CASSLSAGAAEQYF. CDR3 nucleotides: TGCGCCAGCAGCTTGTCGGCAGGTGCGGCCGAGCAGTACTTC. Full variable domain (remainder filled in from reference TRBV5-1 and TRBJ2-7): KAGVTQTPRYLIKTRGQQVTLSCSPISGHRSVSWYQQTPGQGLQFLFEYFSETQRNKGNFPGRFSGRQFSNSRSEMNVSTLELGDSALYLCASSLSAGAAEQYFGPGTRLTVT.